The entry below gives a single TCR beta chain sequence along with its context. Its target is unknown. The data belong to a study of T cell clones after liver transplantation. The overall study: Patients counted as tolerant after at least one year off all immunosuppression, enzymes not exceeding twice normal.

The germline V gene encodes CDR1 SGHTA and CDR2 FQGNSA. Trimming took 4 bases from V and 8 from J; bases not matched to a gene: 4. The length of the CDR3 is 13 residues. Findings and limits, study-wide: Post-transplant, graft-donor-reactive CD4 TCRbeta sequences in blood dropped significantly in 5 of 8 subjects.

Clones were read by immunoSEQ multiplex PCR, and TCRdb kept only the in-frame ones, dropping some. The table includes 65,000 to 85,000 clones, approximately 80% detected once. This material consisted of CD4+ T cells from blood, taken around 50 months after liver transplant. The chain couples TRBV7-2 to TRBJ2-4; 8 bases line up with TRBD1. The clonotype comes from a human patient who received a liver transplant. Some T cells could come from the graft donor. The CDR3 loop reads CASSSGGRDIQYF. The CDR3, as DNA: TGTGCCAGCAGCTCAGGGGGCAGAGACATTCAGTACTTC.